The 29 T cell receptor beta chains reported below all come from one sample, sequenced in a study of blood T cell repertoires in COVID-19. The repertoire was sequenced with immunoSEQ multiplex PCR; TCRdb's copy has only in-frame clones and lacks some. The sample lists approximately 300,000 clones, more than 75% occurring once. Input material: peripheral blood. The receptor source for this set is a man aged 50-60 years with active or convalescent COVID-19.

The V gene is TRBV7-9, the J gene TRBJ1-1; 10 nucleotides agree with TRBD1. Trimming removed 4 bases from V and 8 bases from J; junction bases left unmatched: 4. Per germline, CDR1 SEHNR and CDR2 FQNEAQ (reference sequence). The CDR3 is 13 amino acids. This CDR3 reads CASSYQDRGEAFF. For the CDR3, the DNA is TGTGCCAGCAGCTACCAGGACAGGGGGGAAGCTTTCTTT.

The V gene is TRBV19, the J gene TRBJ1-5; 7 bases match TRBD1. With 3 bases clipped from V and 1 base from J, the junction kept 3 bases outside the gene matches. This CDR3 is 15 amino acids long. The V gene's germline CDR1 is LNHDA and CDR2 SQIVND (reference sequence). The CDR3 coding sequence is TGTGCCAGTAGTATCCGACAGGGCAGCAATCAGCCCCAGCATTTT. Amino acids: CASSIRQGSNQPQHF.

V usage is TRBV7-8 and J usage is TRBJ1-1; D unclear. Trimming took 1 base from V and 7 from J, leaving 4 bases between them. Per the germline V gene, CDR1 is SGHVS and CDR2 is FQNEAQ. The CDR3 sequence is 11 residues long. For the CDR3, the DNA is TGTGCCAGCAGCTTAGGCGGTGAAGCTTTCTTT. Encoded protein: CASSLGGEAFF. Looking up the rest from reference TRBV7-8 and TRBJ1-1 gives the full variable domain: GAGVSQSPRYKVAKRGQDVALRCDPISGHVSLFWYQQALGQGPEFLTYFQNEAQLDKSGLPSDRFFAERPEGSVSTLKIQRTQQEDSAVYLCASSLGGEAFFGQGTRLTVV.

In nucleotides, the CDR3 is TGTGCCAGCATTAACTTGGGCCCCGGCTCCAATTCACCCCTCCACTTT. This sequence encodes CASINLGPGSNSPLHF. V gene TRBV12-1 combines with J gene TRBJ1-6; TRBD1, the table's D call, was not compared with the DNA. TRBV12-1 is a pseudogene. This CDR3 spans 16 amino acids.

The rearrangement joins TRBV6-5 to TRBJ2-5; 11 bases line up with TRBD1. With 7 bases clipped from V and 4 bases from J, the junction kept 8 bases outside the gene matches. The CDR3 extends over 15 amino acids. Germline values: CDR1 MNHEY, CDR2 SVGAGI. CDR3 sequence (DNA): TGTGCCAGCAACGGACAGGGGGCCACGAGAGAGACCCAGTACTTC. Translation: CASNGQGATRETQYF.

This chain links TRBV6-6 with TRBJ1-5; D is unresolved. Trimming stripped 8 bases from V and 0 bases from J, with 8 bases between. Germline CDR1 MNHNY, CDR2 SVGAGI (reference sequence). The CDR3 spans 13 residues. The CDR3: CASYRYSNQPQHF. The CDR3 region has the DNA TGTGCCAGCTACAGATATAGCAATCAGCCCCAGCATTTT.

This clone came up a few times. The genes are TRBV30 and TRBJ1-6, with D maybe TRBD1 (5 bases). Per the germline V gene, CDR1 is GTSNPN and CDR2 is SVGIG (reference sequence). V dropped 0 bases and J dropped 7 bases, with 10 bases sitting between them. The CDR3 loop spans 14 amino acids. The CDR3 sequence is CAWSVTGVNSPLHF. The CDR3 region has the DNA TGTGCCTGGAGTGTCACGGGGGTAAATTCACCCCTCCACTTT.

The genes are TRBV7-2 and TRBJ2-5; a possible D gene is TRBD1 (5 bases). Germline V gene sequence: CDR1 SGHTA, CDR2 FQGNSA. The CDR3 is 13 amino acids. Deletions cut 6 bases from V and 2 bases from J, with 10 bases between. The CDR3 DNA reads as TGTGCCAGCAGTCCAAGGGGTCAAGAGACCCAGTACTTC. Its translation is CASSPRGQETQYF.

DNA for the CDR3: TGCGCCAGCAGCCCCCTAACGACAGGGAGCAACTATGGCTACACCTTC. This codes for CASSPLTTGSNYGYTF. The rearrangement links TRBV4-3 to TRBJ1-2, with 7 bases matching TRBD1. Germline trimming cut 4 bases from V and 2 bases from J; bases unmatched to any gene: 10. Germline lookup yields CDR1 LGHNA and CDR2 YSLEER. This CDR3 has 16 amino acids.

The J gene is TRBJ1-4, the V gene TRBV27; no reliable D call. Trimming cost V 0 bases and J 7 bases, with 9 bases left between them. CDR1 is MNHEY, CDR2 SMNVEV, per germline (reference sequence). The CDR3 totals 14 residues. CDR3 protein: CASSLSREGEKLFF. The CDR3 nucleotides are TGTGCCAGCAGTTTATCGAGGGAAGGTGAAAAACTGTTTTTT.

The chain couples TRBV4-2 to TRBJ1-2; 9 bases are shared with TRBD1. There are 15 residues in the CDR3. Germline values: CDR1 LGHNA, CDR2 YNFKEQ. J was trimmed by 8 bases and V by 4 bases; bases with no gene match: 11. CDR3 protein: CASSPGQGSYSGYTF. CDR3 nucleotide sequence: TGTGCCAGCAGCCCGGGACAGGGTAGTTATTCCGGCTACACCTTC.

This chain connects TRBV7-8 to TRBJ1-1; no clear D gene. This CDR3 contains 16 residues. The germline V gene has CDR1 SGHVS and CDR2 FQNEAQ. Deletions cut 1 base from V and 1 base from J, with 13 bases between. The CDR3 reads CASSLGRGRGNTEAFF. The CDR3 nucleotides read TGTGCCAGCAGCTTAGGGCGGGGTCGAGGGAACACTGAAGCTTTCTTT.

V and J are TRBV28 and TRBJ2-7; D is unclear. Germline loops: CDR1 MDHEN, CDR2 SYDVKM. The CDR3 totals 14 residues. V was trimmed by 3 bases and J by 4 bases, leaving 13 bases between them. CDR3 sequence (DNA): TGTGCCAGCAGTTTTATAGGAATGAGGTACGAGCAGTACTTC. As protein: CASSFIGMRYEQYF. The whole variable domain, remainder taken from reference TRBV28 and TRBJ2-7, is DVKVTQSSRYLVKRTGEKVFLECVQDMDHENMFWYRQDPGLGLRLIYFSYDVKMKEKGDIPEGYSVSREKKERFSLILESASTNQTSMYLCASSFIGMRYEQYFGPGTRLTVT.

The V call is TRBV4-3, the J call TRBJ1-5, with D perhaps TRBD1 (5 bases). This CDR3 region has 15 residues. In germline, CDR1 is LGHNA, CDR2 YSLEER. Trimming took off 1 base at V and 3 bases at J, with 10 bases between the two ends. Here the CDR3 DNA reads TGCGCCAGCAGCCAAGGACAGACGAACAATCAGCCCCAGCATTTT. Its protein product is CASSQGQTNNQPQHF.

The chain employs TRBV30 and TRBJ1-6; the D is unclear. Deletions cut 1 base from V and 8 bases from J, with 9 bases between. The CDR3 sequence is 13 residues long. Looked up from germline, CDR1 is GTSNPN and CDR2 is SVGIG (reference sequence). The chain's CDR3 is CAWSGQNYSPLHF. CDR3 sequence (DNA): TGTGCCTGGAGTGGACAAAACTATTCACCCCTCCACTTT.

The genes are TRBV4-1 and TRBJ2-7; D possibly corresponds to TRBD1 (5 bases). The CDR3 sequence is 14 residues long. Per the germline V gene, CDR1 is MGHRA and CDR2 is YSYEKL. V was shortened by 3 bases and J by 4 bases, with 13 bases between the two germline ends. DNA of the CDR3: TGCGCCAGCAGCCACCCGTGGGGCGAGTACGAGCAGTACTTC. It is translated as CASSHPWGEYEQYF.

V is TRBV9 and J is TRBJ2-7, with D perhaps TRBD2 (6 bases). The V and J ends lost 2 bases and 0 bases respectively, with 9 bases between them. Per the germline V gene, CDR1 is SGDLS and CDR2 is YYNGEE. This CDR3 is 14 amino acids long. CDR3 in amino acids: CASSVGLNSYEQYF. In DNA, the CDR3 is TGTGCCAGCAGCGTGGGACTTAACTCCTACGAGCAGTACTTC.

The V gene is TRBV28, the J gene TRBJ2-7; 9 bases agree with TRBD1. The CDR3 length is 12 residues. V trimming: 5 bases; J trimming: 5 bases; junction bases outside the gene matches: 1. Germline V lookup: CDR1 MDHEN, CDR2 SYDVKM. CDR3 sequence reads: CASSGTGHEQYF. Written as DNA, the CDR3 is TGTGCCAGCAGTGGGACAGGGCACGAGCAGTACTTC. Full variable domain (rest looked up from reference TRBV28 and TRBJ2-7): DVKVTQSSRYLVKRTGEKVFLECVQDMDHENMFWYRQDPGLGLRLIYFSYDVKMKEKGDIPEGYSVSREKKERFSLILESASTNQTSMYLCASSGTGHEQYFGPGTRLTVT.

The chain is built from TRBV6-2 or TRBV6-3 and TRBJ2-5; D is perhaps TRBD1 (5 bases). The germline CDR1 and CDR2 sequences are MNHEY and SVGEGT. Trimming took off 2 bases at V and 0 bases at J, with 13 bases between the two ends. The CDR3 sequence is 16 residues long. The CDR3 sequence is CASSYLIGVNQETQYF. The CDR3 DNA sequence: TGTGCCAGCAGTTACCTGATAGGGGTGAACCAAGAGACCCAGTACTTC.

There are a few counts of this clone. This sequence joins TRBV7-9 and TRBJ1-2, with a weak D call TRBD1 (5 bases). V lost 4 bases and J 4 bases, leaving 13 bases between the germline ends. CDR3 length: 14 residues. Germline loops: CDR1 SEHNR, CDR2 FQNEAQ (reference sequence). The CDR3 coding sequence is TGTGCCAGCAGCTCAGAAGACAGCCCCTATGGCTACACCTTC. This gives the protein CASSSEDSPYGYTF.

This chain joins TRBV5-4 and TRBJ1-6, with unresolved D. The V end was cut by 3 bases, the J end by 0 bases, with 4 bases between. Germline V gives CDR1 SGHNT, CDR2 YYREEE (reference sequence). The CDR3 consists of 14 residues. The CDR3: CASSYSSYNSPLHF. The CDR3, as DNA: TGTGCCAGCAGCTATAGCTCCTATAATTCACCCCTCCACTTT.

This clone occurred a few times. The CDR3 is CASSSTSGTYNEQFF. The CDR3 DNA sequence: TGCGCCAGCAGCTCAACTAGCGGGACGTACAATGAGCAGTTCTTC. The gene calls are TRBV5-1 and TRBJ2-1, with TRBD2 matching over 10 bases. CDR1 is SGHRS, CDR2 YFSETQ, per germline. V lost 3 bases and J lost 4; bases outside the gene matches: 4. This CDR3 comprises 15 residues.

This clone is a singleton in its sample. The V call is TRBV20-1, the J call TRBJ2-7, with a tentative D call TRBD1 (5 bases). V lost 3 bases and J 3 bases, leaving 15 bases between the germline ends. Per the germline V gene, CDR1 is DFQATT and CDR2 is SNEGSKA (reference sequence). CDR3 length: 14 residues. The CDR3 protein is CSASSGRALYEQYF. The CDR3, as DNA: TGCAGTGCTAGTTCGGGCAGGGCACTCTACGAGCAGTACTTC.

This sequence joins TRBV7-9 and TRBJ2-5; D call uncertain. The germline gives CDR1 SEHNR, CDR2 FQNEAQ (reference sequence). CDR3 length equals 13 residues. V lost 5 bases and J lost 3, with 10 bases in between. The CDR3 DNA reads TGTGCCAGCAGCCGAACCGCAGAAGAGACCCAGTACTTC. Protein sequence: CASSRTAEETQYF. The full variable domain, completed using reference TRBV7-9 and TRBJ2-5, is DTGVSQNPRHKITKRGQNVTFRCDPISEHNRLYWYRQTLGQGPEFLTYFQNEAQLEKSRLLSDRFSAERPKGSFSTLEIQRTEQGDSAMYLCASSRTAEETQYFGPGTRLLVL.

V and J are TRBV2 and TRBJ1-1; 8 nucleotides agree with TRBD1. V gave up 0 bases and J gave up 4 bases; unmatched junction bases: 4. The CDR3 is made up of 15 amino acids. Germline-derived CDR1 and CDR2 are SNHLY and FYNNEI. In nucleotides, the CDR3 is TGTGCCAGCAGTGAAGCGCACAGGGGGAGCACTGAAGCTTTCTTT. This sequence encodes CASSEAHRGSTEAFF.

The chain carries TRBV20-1 and TRBJ1-1, with D unresolved. Between the trimmed V and J ends, which lost 6 bases and 0 bases, there was a span of 5 bases. CDR3 length: 11 amino acids. Germline V gene lookup returns CDR1 DFQATT and CDR2 SNEGSKA (reference sequence). CDR3 protein: CSAALNTEAFF. The CDR3 nucleotides are TGCAGTGCAGCCTTGAACACTGAAGCTTTCTTT.

This clone was seen just once. The J gene is TRBJ1-3, the V gene TRBV10-3; 8 bases fit TRBD1. Germline CDR1 ENHRY, CDR2 SYGVKD. This CDR3 comprises 16 residues. V gave up 6 bases and J gave up 3 bases; unmatched junction bases: 10. CDR3: CAIREPTGVHGNTIYF. The CDR3 DNA sequence: TGTGCCATCAGGGAGCCGACAGGGGTCCATGGAAACACCATATATTTT.

The genes are TRBV13 and TRBJ2-7; 7 bases are a match to TRBD2. This CDR3 contains 13 residues. The germline V gene has CDR1 PRHDT and CDR2 FYEKMQ (reference sequence). J lost 3 bases, V lost 5 bases, and 4 bases had no gene match. CDR3 region: CASSTAGVYEQYF. The CDR3 DNA follows: TGTGCCAGCAGCACGGCGGGGGTCTACGAGCAGTACTTC.

This clone was detected once. The chain is built from TRBV19 and TRBJ2-5; 10 bases agree with TRBD1. After removal of 6 bases from V and 5 bases from J, the junction contained 9 bases not matched to a gene. Per the germline V gene, CDR1 is LNHDA and CDR2 is SQIVND (reference sequence). The CDR3 extends over 15 amino acids. This CDR3 reads CASSLGQGIFETQYF. CDR3 sequence (DNA): TGTGCCAGTAGCCTGGGACAGGGGATTTTCGAGACCCAGTACTTC.